These 25 T cell receptor beta chains came from one sample sequenced in a study of blood T cell repertoires in COVID-19. Generated by immunoSEQ multiplex PCR, the TCRdb table keeps only in-frame clones and is missing some. This table has fewer than 200,000 clones, around 83% appearing once. Sequenced sample: PBMCs or T cells enriched from blood (not recorded which). These receptors originate from a woman aged 45-59 years in a cohort exposed to, infected with or recovered from COVID-19 (not recorded which).

This clone was picked up a small number of times. The gene calls are TRBV6-4 and TRBJ2-3, with 7 bases identical to TRBD2. CDR1 is MRHNA, CDR2 SNTAGT, per germline. This CDR3 has 14 amino acids. Germline trimming cut 2 bases from V and 2 bases from J; bases unmatched to any gene: 1. The CDR3: CASSDGTNTDTQYF. The CDR3 nucleotides are TGTGCCAGCAGTGACGGGACTAACACAGATACGCAGTATTTT.

The chain recombines TRBV7-8 with TRBJ2-2, with a tentative D call TRBD1 (6 bases). The germline gives CDR1 SGHVS, CDR2 FQNEAQ. The CDR3 length is 15 residues. The V gene lost 5 bases and the J gene lost 5 bases, with 15 bases spanning the gap. The chain's CDR3 is CASSLTGGRTGELFF. The CDR3 nucleotides read TGTGCCAGCAGCCTGACAGGCGGTCGGACCGGGGAGCTGTTTTTT. The variable domain in full, with the rest retrieved from reference TRBV7-8 and TRBJ2-2, is GAGVSQSPRYKVAKRGQDVALRCDPISGHVSLFWYQQALGQGPEFLTYFQNEAQLDKSGLPSDRFFAERPEGSVSTLKIQRTQQEDSAVYLCASSLTGGRTGELFFGEGSRLTVL.

The rearrangement joins TRBV28 to TRBJ2-7; D is perhaps TRBD1 (5 bases). V lost 1 base to trimming and J lost 2 bases, with 27 bases between them. The germline gives CDR1 MDHEN, CDR2 SYDVKM. The CDR3 consists of 20 residues. In DNA, the CDR3 is TGTGCCAGCAGTTTATCGGTCCGGACATTGATGATTTCTGAGGCCTACGAGCAGTACTTC. Protein sequence: CASSLSVRTLMISEAYEQYF.

The genes are TRBV7-9 and TRBJ2-1; D perhaps matches TRBD1 (5 bases). This CDR3 contains 14 residues. CDR1 and CDR2 (germline): SEHNR, FQNEAQ (reference sequence). V was cut by 4 bases and J by 9 bases, with 16 bases left in between. The CDR3 reads CASSSPRVRGEQFF. DNA of the CDR3: TGTGCCAGCAGCTCACCTAGGGTTAGGGGTGAGCAGTTCTTC.

V usage is TRBV7-3 and J usage is TRBJ2-5; D ambiguous. V lost 0 bases and J lost 1, with 6 bases in between. In germline, CDR1 is SGHTA, CDR2 FQGTGA. The CDR3 consists of 14 residues. The CDR3 bases are TGTGCCAGCAGCTTAACGGTAGCCCAAGAGACCCAGTACTTC. As protein: CASSLTVAQETQYF. Combining the CDR3 with reference TRBV7-3 and TRBJ2-5 gives the whole variable domain GAGVSQTPSNKVTEKGKYVELRCDPISGHTALYWYRQSLGQGPEFLIYFQGTGAADDSGLPNDRFFAVRPEGSVSTLKIQRTERGDSAVYLCASSLTVAQETQYFGPGTRLLVL.

V is TRBV5-4 and J is TRBJ2-2; TRBD1 agrees at 7 bases. The V and J ends lost 0 bases and 4 bases, in that order; junction bases with no gene match: 3. CDR3 length: 15 amino acids. Germline CDR1 reads SGHNT; CDR2 reads YYREEE (reference sequence). DNA for the CDR3: TGTGCCAGCAGCTTGGGCGGACAGGTCACCGGGGAGCTGTTTTTT. Translation: CASSLGGQVTGELFF. Together with reference TRBV5-4 and TRBJ2-2, the CDR3 gives the full variable domain: ETGVTQSPTHLIKTRGQQVTLRCSSQSGHNTVSWYQQALGQGPQFIFQYYREEENGRGNFPPRFSGLQFPNYSSELNVNALELDDSALYLCASSLGGQVTGELFFGEGSRLTVL.

V gene TRBV12-2 combines with J gene TRBJ2-1; the D call TRBD2 from the table was never checked on the DNA. TRBV12-2 is a pseudogene. This CDR3 has 17 residues. Here the CDR3 reads CASRLKTGTSGMNEQFF. The CDR3 DNA reads TGTGCAAGTCGCCTGAAAACCGGGACTAGCGGGATGAATGAGCAGTTCTTC.

This rearrangement joins TRBV7-2 to TRBJ1-5, with a tentative D call TRBD1 (5 bases). Germline assignment: CDR1 SGHTA and CDR2 FQGNSA. The V end lost 1 base, the J end lost 6 bases, and 13 bases lay between the germline ends. The CDR3 has 15 amino acids. DNA for the CDR3: TGTGCCAGCAGCTTAGTCGGGGGAAGGGGTCAGCCCCAGCATTTT. Residues: CASSLVGGRGQPQHF.

This clone was found once. CDR3 amino acids: CASSLAEAGTANSPLHF. For the CDR3, the DNA is TGTGCCAGCAGCTTAGCCGAGGCGGGGACAGCCAATTCACCCCTCCACTTT. V gene TRBV13 combines with J gene TRBJ1-6; 7 nucleotides align to TRBD1. With 1 base clipped from V and 7 bases from J, the junction kept 10 bases outside the gene matches. CDR1 is PRHDT and CDR2 is FYEKMQ in the germline V gene (reference sequence). This CDR3 is 17 amino acids long.

J is TRBJ2-1 and V is TRBV2; TRBD2 matches 10 bases. CDR3 length equals 17 residues. The germline CDR1 and CDR2 sequences are SNHLY and FYNNEI. V shed 1 base and J 3 bases; nucleotides not matched to a gene: 6. CDR3 DNA sequence: TGTGCCAGCAGTGAAGAACTAGCGGGGCTTTTCTACAATGAGCAGTTCTTC. This translates into CASSEELAGLFYNEQFF. Full variable domain (outside the CDR3, taken from reference TRBV2 and TRBJ2-1): EPEVTQTPSHQVTQMGQEVILRCVPISNHLYFYWYRQILGQKVEFLVSFYNNEISEKSEIFDDQFSVERPDGSNFTLKIRSTKLEDSAMYFCASSEELAGLFYNEQFFGPGTRLTVL.

The chain combines TRBV5-1 with TRBJ2-7; 11 nucleotides line up with TRBD2. V lost 6 bases and J lost 7; bases outside the gene matches: 9. CDR3 length: 14 residues. CDR1 is SGHRS, CDR2 YFSETQ, per germline. The CDR3 DNA reads as TGCGCCAGCAACCTAGCGGGAGGTTCCGGGGAGCAGTACTTC. Translated: CASNLAGGSGEQYF.

This chain joins TRBV11-2 and TRBJ2-7; D might be TRBD2 (6 bases). CDR3 length: 14 residues. Germline assignment: CDR1 SGHAT and CDR2 FQNNGV. The ends were cut back, 5 bases at V and 3 bases at J, with 14 bases in the middle. For the CDR3, the DNA is TGTGCCAGCAGCAAGACTAGGGACCTCTACGAGCAGTACTTC. Translated, it gives CASSKTRDLYEQYF.

The genes are TRBV30 and TRBJ2-2; tentative D call: TRBD1 (6 bases). This CDR3 comprises 16 residues. V was pared by 0 bases and J by 4 bases, with 15 bases between. CDR1 is GTSNPN and CDR2 is SVGIG in the germline V gene (reference sequence). For the CDR3, the DNA is TGTGCCTGGAGTGTAAGGGCAGGGGAAATCACCGGGGAGCTGTTTTTT. Protein sequence: CAWSVRAGEITGELFF.

This clone was seen only once. The chain couples TRBV4-2 to TRBJ2-7, with TRBD1 as a possible D gene (6 bases). V was trimmed by 3 bases and J by 2 bases, leaving 17 bases between them. Germline-derived CDR1 and CDR2 are LGHNA and YNFKEQ. This CDR3 is built from 16 residues. DNA of the CDR3: TGTGCCAGCAGCCAGACGTCGTGGGACACCACCTACGAGCAGTACTTC. This encodes CASSQTSWDTTYEQYF.

The chain links TRBV5-8 to TRBJ2-3, with TRBD1 matching over 8 bases. Germline CDR1 and CDR2: SGHTS and YDEGEE. V lost 6 bases to trimming and J lost 4 bases; unmatched junction nucleotides: 7. The CDR3 extends over 14 amino acids. For the CDR3, the DNA is TGTGCCAGCAACCGACAGGGGTACGCAGATACGCAGTATTTT. Protein sequence: CASNRQGYADTQYF. Together with reference TRBV5-8 and TRBJ2-3, the CDR3 gives the full variable domain: EAGVTQSPTHLIKTRGQQATLRCSPISGHTSVYWYQQALGLGLQFLLWYDEGEERNRGNFPPRFSGRQFPNYSSELNVNALELEDSALYLCASNRQGYADTQYFGPGTRLTVL.

Ten or more counts support this clone. The chain has TRBV6-2 or TRBV6-3 and TRBJ1-2; 7 bases line up with TRBD1. The length of the CDR3 is 19 residues. Germline CDR1 reads MNHEY; CDR2 reads SVGEGT. The trim removed 2 bases at V and 5 bases at J, leaving 20 bases unmatched. CDR3 sequence: CASSYRYRDRTPLPYGYTF. CDR3 nucleotides: TGTGCCAGCAGTTACAGATACCGGGACAGAACCCCTCTGCCGTATGGCTACACCTTC.

This sequence joins TRBV2 and TRBJ1-6; 8 bases are a match to TRBD1. Germline V CDR1 and CDR2: SNHLY, FYNNEI. V trimming: 9 bases; J trimming: 10 bases; junction bases outside the gene matches: 14. CDR3 length: 15 amino acids. CDR3 loop: CASGQGRGYGSPLHF. CDR3 nucleotides: TGTGCCAGTGGACAGGGAAGAGGGTATGGCTCACCCCTCCACTTT.

The count of this clone is one. The chain employs TRBV25-1 and TRBJ2-5, with TRBD2 identical over 11 bases. The CDR3 totals 17 residues. CDR1 is MGHDK and CDR2 is SYGVNS in the germline V gene. Trimming at V came to 6 bases and at J to 1 base, leaving 10 bases not matched to a gene. DNA for the CDR3: TGTGCCAGCAGCCGCACTAGCGGGAGAAAAGGCCAAGAGACCCAGTACTTC. It specifies CASSRTSGRKGQETQYF. The whole variable domain, remainder taken from reference TRBV25-1 and TRBJ2-5, is EADIYQTPRYLVIGTGKKITLECSQTMGHDKMYWYQQDPGMELHLIHYSYGVNSTEKGDLSSESTVSRIRTEHFPLTLESARPSHTSQYLCASSRTSGRKGQETQYFGPGTRLLVL.

V usage is TRBV9 and J usage is TRBJ1-2, with D perhaps matching TRBD1 (5 bases). CDR3 size: 17 residues. Germline-derived CDR1 and CDR2 are SGDLS and YYNGEE. The V end lost 4 bases, the J end lost 5 bases, and 24 bases lay between the germline ends. CDR3 nucleotides: TGTGCCAGCAGCATTTCCGGGACTGCGTCTTTATCTTATGGCTACACCTTC. Residues: CASSISGTASLSYGYTF.

Written as DNA, the CDR3 is TGTGCCAGCAGCCAAGACAGCTCTGGAAACACCATATATTTT. This gives the protein CASSQDSSGNTIYF. V gene TRBV14 combines with J gene TRBJ1-3; no clear D. Trimming shortened V by 0 bases and J by 0 bases, and 3 bases separated the two germline ends. CDR1 is SGHDN, CDR2 FVKESK, per germline. The CDR3 totals 14 residues.

This chain links TRBV23-1 with TRBJ1-6; D is possibly TRBD1 (6 bases). TRBV23-1 is given ORF status, its function remaining uncertain. V lost 2 bases and J 7 bases, leaving 12 bases between the germline ends. This CDR3 contains 15 residues. CDR3 coding DNA: TGCGCCAGCAGTCAACACAGGGAACTCAATTCACCCCTCCACTTT. It codes for CASSQHRELNSPLHF.

V and J are TRBV9 and TRBJ1-2, with TRBD1 matching 10 bases. The V gene end was trimmed by 3 bases and the J gene end by 8 bases; junction bases not matched to a gene: 7. The CDR3 sequence is 14 residues long. In germline, CDR1 is SGDLS, CDR2 YYNGEE. The CDR3 region is CASSASGTGVGYTF. CDR3 sequence (DNA): TGTGCCAGCAGCGCATCCGGGACAGGGGTCGGCTACACCTTC. Based on the CDR3 plus reference TRBV9 and TRBJ1-2, the full variable domain is DSGVTQTPKHLITATGQRVTLRCSPRSGDLSVYWYQQSLDQGLQFLIQYYNGEERAKGNILERFSAQQFPDLHSELNLSSLELGDSALYFCASSASGTGVGYTFGSGTRLTVV.

This rearrangement joins TRBV5-1 to TRBJ2-1; TRBD1 matches 9 bases. Germline CDR1 and CDR2: SGHRS and YFSETQ. The CDR3 runs 13 residues. The trim removed 4 bases at V and 6 bases at J, leaving 2 bases unmatched. CDR3 DNA: TGCGCCAGCAGCGGGACAGGGATCAATGAGCAGTTCTTC. This codes for CASSGTGINEQFF.

The chain employs TRBV19 and TRBJ2-7; the D gene is possibly TRBD1 (6 bases). Germline V CDR1 and CDR2: LNHDA, SQIVND (reference sequence). V lost 7 bases and J 2 bases, leaving 27 bases between the germline ends. The length of the CDR3 is 18 residues. The CDR3 region is CASTPSGTSLPAPYEQYF. Written as DNA, the CDR3 is TGTGCCAGTACCCCCTCCGGGACATCGCTACCGGCCCCCTACGAGCAGTACTTC.

V gene TRBV3-1 (or the pseudogene TRBV3-2) combines with J gene TRBJ1-2; weak D call: TRBD1 (5 bases). The germline CDR1 and CDR2 sequences are LGHDT and YNNKEL (reference sequence). CDR3 size: 14 residues. The V end lost 4 bases, the J end lost 4 bases, and 13 bases lay between the germline ends. CDR3 amino acids: CASSLDSIRYGYTF. CDR3 nucleotide sequence: TGTGCCAGCAGCCTCGACAGTATTCGCTATGGCTACACCTTC.